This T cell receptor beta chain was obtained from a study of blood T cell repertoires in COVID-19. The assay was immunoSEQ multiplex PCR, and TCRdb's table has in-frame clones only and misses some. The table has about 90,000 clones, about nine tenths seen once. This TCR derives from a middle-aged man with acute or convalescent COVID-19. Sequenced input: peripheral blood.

DNA for the CDR3: TGTGCCATCAGCCGGATAACAGGGGAGGGGGAGCTGTTTTTT. It yields the protein CAISRITGEGELFF. The rearrangement joins TRBV10-3 to TRBJ2-2; 7 bases map to TRBD1. The J segment lost 8 bases and the V segment lost 6 bases, leaving 9 bases of the junction unmatched. Germline V gene sequence: CDR1 ENHRY, CDR2 SYGVKD. This CDR3 comprises 14 residues.